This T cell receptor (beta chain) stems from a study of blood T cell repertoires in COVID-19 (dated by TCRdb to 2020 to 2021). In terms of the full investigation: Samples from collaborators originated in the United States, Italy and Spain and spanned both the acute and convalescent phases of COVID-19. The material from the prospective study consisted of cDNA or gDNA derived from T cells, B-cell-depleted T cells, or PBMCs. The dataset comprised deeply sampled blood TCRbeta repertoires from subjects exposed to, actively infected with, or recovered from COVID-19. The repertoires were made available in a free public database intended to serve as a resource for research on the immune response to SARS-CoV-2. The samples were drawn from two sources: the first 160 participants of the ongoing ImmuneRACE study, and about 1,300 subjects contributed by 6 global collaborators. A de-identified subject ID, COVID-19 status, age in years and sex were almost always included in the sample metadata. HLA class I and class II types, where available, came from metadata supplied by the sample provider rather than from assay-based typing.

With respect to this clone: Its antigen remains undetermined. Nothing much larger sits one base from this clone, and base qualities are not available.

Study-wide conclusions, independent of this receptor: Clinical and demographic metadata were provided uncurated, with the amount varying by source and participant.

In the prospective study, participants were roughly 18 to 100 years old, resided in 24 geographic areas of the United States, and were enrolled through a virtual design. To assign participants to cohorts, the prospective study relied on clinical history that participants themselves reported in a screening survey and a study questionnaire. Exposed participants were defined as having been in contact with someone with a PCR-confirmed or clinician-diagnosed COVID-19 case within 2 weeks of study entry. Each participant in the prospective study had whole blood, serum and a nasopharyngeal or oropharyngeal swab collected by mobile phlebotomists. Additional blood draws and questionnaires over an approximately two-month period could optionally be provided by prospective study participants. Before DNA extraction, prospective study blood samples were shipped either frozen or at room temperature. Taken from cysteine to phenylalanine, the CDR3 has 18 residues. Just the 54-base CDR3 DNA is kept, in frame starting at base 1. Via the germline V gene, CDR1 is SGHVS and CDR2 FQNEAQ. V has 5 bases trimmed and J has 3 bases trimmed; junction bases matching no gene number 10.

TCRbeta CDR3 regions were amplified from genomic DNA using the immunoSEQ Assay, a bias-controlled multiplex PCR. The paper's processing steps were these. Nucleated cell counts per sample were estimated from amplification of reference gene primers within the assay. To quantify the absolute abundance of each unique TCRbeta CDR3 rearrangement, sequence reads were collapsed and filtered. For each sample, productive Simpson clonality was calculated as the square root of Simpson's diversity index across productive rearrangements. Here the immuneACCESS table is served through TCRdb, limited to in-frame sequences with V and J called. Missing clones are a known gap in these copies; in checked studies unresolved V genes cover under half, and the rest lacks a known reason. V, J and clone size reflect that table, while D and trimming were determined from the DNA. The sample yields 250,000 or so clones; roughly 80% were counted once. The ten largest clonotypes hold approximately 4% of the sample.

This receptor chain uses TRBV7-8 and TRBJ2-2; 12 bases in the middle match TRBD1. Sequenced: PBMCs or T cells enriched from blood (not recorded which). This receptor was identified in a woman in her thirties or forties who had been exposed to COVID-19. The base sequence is TGTGCCAGCAGCCCCCGGGACAGGGGGCCGTCTGACACCGGGGAGCTGTTTTTT. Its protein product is CASSPRDRGPSDTGELFF.